This section outlines one T cell receptor (beta chain) sequence together with its context. The source of the sample is a study of blood T cells in healthy people across ages. Germline CDR1 DFQATT, CDR2 SNEGSKA (reference sequence). The CDR3 has 15 amino acids. V lost 6 bases, J lost 3 bases, and 14 bases stayed unmatched. A sample-barcoded 5' primer and a J-beta primer mix were used in a second PCR of roughly 7 to 11 cycles. TCRdb processed the 5' RACE reads anew with MiXCR; each CDR3 protein has one entry. The sample shows roughly 1,000,000 distinct CDR3 sequences, 20% to 25% of them seen only once. These data are also associated with another study on T cells of mothers and their children. That source notes: Addition of sample barcodes and 2-4 random nucleotides occurred through the M1S primer of the second PCR.

Sequenced material: blood. The TCR sequence derives from a girl aged 2-10 years in good health. V and J are TRBV20-1 and TRBJ2-7; TRBD2 aligns across 7 bases. CDR3 DNA: TGCAGTGCAGGTGGACTAGGTAGTTGGGGCTACGAGCAGTACTTC. Protein: CSAGGLGSWGYEQYF.